This section outlines one T cell receptor (beta chain) sequence together with its context. The data are from a study of blood T cell repertoires in COVID-19. V lost 0 bases, J lost 5 bases, and 10 bases stayed unmatched. Germline lookup yields CDR1 SGHRS and CDR2 YFSETQ. The CDR3 has 18 residues. The table came from immunoSEQ multiplex PCR; TCRdb's copy has only in-frame clones and leaves some out. Found here are 150,000 or so clones, roughly four fifths of them singletons; the top ten hold roughly 1.7%. V and J are TRBV5-1 and TRBJ2-2, with 10 bases matching TRBD2. Sequencing was performed on peripheral blood. The clonotype originates from a man of 80 years or more with acute or convalescent COVID-19. As DNA, the CDR3 is TGCGCCAGCAGCTTGGATTTCGAGCGGGGGGGCCGAACCGGGGAGCTGTTTTTT. This translates into CASSLDFERGGRTGELFF.